Presented here are 7 T cell receptor beta chains from one specimen sequenced in a study of CD8 T cells in ankylosing spondylitis. TCRdb re-analysed the 5' RACE reads in MiXCR, keeping a single row per CDR3 protein. There are 250,000 to 400,000 distinct CDR3 sequences in the sample; roughly 10% occur only once, and around 8.4% lies in the top ten. Input material: blood, either unsorted or a sorted T cell fraction (not recorded which). These receptor sequences come from a female donor with ankylosing spondylitis or in good health (not recorded which).

This clonotype appeared many times. The rearrangement uses TRBV12-3 or TRBV12-4 and TRBJ2-2; D not certain. The germline V and J ends were trimmed by 9 bases and 6 bases, with 14 bases remaining between them. CDR3 length: 13 residues. CDR3 bases: TGTGCCAGTACGCAAAATCCAGCCGGGGAGCTGTTTTTT. Residues: CASTQNPAGELFF.

There are many counts of this clonotype. The chain employs TRBV12-3 or TRBV12-4 and TRBJ2-1, with D possibly being TRBD1 (5 bases). Trimming took 5 bases from V and 0 from J, leaving 8 bases between them. The CDR3 spans 14 residues. CDR3 coding DNA: TGTGCCAGCAGTCAGACAGTCTCCTACAATGAGCAGTTCTTC. It translates to CASSQTVSYNEQFF.

This clonotype was observed a few times. V gene TRBV2 combines with J gene TRBJ2-5, with TRBD2 matching over 9 bases. Germline lookup yields CDR1 SNHLY and CDR2 FYNNEI. V gave up 6 bases and J gave up 4 bases; unmatched junction bases: 3. The CDR3 is 13 residues long. The CDR3 coding sequence is TGTGCCAGCAGACTAGCGGGCCCAGAGACCCAGTACTTC. This gives the protein CASRLAGPETQYF.

Ten or more counts support this clonotype. CDR3: CAISEASGSSYEQYF. CDR3 DNA sequence: TGTGCCATCAGTGAGGCTAGCGGGAGTAGCTACGAGCAGTACTTC. The chain links TRBV10-3 to TRBJ2-7, with 10 bases fitting TRBD2. V lost 2 bases, J lost 3 bases, and 4 bases stayed unmatched. This CDR3 spans 15 amino acids. Germline V gene sequence: CDR1 ENHRY, CDR2 SYGVKD.

This clonotype was seen many times. V usage is TRBV3-1 and J usage is TRBJ2-4; D not certain. This CDR3 is built from 13 residues. The germline V and J ends were trimmed by 0 bases and 4 bases, with 4 bases remaining between them. CDR1 LGHDT and CDR2 YNNKEL come from the germline V gene (reference sequence). The CDR3: CASSQDEKNIQYF. For the CDR3, the DNA is TGTGCCAGCAGCCAAGATGAGAAAAACATTCAGTACTTC.

The chain uses TRBV5-1 and TRBJ2-1; tentatively, D is TRBD2 (5 bases). The V end was cut by 9 bases, the J end by 5 bases, with 15 bases between. Germline V gene data show CDR1 as SGHRS and CDR2 as YFSETQ. The CDR3 length is 13 residues. The CDR3 nucleotides read TGCGCCACCACTACTAGAATCGACAATGAGCAGTTCTTC. Protein product: CATTTRIDNEQFF.

There are many counts of this clonotype. V gene TRBV29-1 combines with J gene TRBJ2-3; 7 nucleotides match TRBD1. Germline V gene data show CDR1 as SQVTM and CDR2 as ANQGSEA. V trimming: 0 bases; J trimming: 0 bases; junction bases outside the gene matches: 0. The CDR3 sequence is 14 residues long. CDR3: CSVEDRGSTDTQYF. CDR3 in DNA: TGCAGCGTTGAAGACAGGGGGAGCACAGATACGCAGTATTTT.